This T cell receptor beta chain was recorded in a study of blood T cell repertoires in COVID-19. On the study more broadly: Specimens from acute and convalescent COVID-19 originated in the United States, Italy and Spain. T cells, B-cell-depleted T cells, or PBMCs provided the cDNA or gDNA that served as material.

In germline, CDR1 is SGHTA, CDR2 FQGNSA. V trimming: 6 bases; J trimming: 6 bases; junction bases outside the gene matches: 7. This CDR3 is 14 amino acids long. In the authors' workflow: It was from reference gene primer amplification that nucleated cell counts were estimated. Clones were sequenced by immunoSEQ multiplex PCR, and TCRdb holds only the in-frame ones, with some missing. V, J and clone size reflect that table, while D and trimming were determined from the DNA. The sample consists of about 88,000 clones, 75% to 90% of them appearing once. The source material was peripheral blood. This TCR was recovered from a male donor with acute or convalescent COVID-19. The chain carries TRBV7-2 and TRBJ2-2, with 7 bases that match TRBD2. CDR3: CASRRSGGAGELFF. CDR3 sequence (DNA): TGTGCCAGCAGGAGGAGTGGGGGGGCCGGGGAGCTGTTTTTT.